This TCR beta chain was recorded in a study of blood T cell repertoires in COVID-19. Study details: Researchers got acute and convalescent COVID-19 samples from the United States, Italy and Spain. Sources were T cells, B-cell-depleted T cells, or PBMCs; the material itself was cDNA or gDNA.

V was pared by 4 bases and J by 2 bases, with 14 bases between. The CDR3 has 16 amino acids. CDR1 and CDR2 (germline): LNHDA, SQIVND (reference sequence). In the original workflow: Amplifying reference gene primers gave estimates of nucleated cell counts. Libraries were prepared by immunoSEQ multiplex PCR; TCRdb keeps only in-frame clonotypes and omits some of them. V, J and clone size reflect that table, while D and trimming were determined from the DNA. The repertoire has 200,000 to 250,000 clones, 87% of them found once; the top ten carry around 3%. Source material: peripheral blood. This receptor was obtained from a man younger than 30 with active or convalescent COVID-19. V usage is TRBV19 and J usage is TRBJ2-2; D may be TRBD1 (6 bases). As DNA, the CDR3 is TGTGCCAGTAGTAACGCAGGGGAAGGTAACACCGGGGAGCTGTTTTTT. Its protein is CASSNAGEGNTGELFF.